This T cell receptor (beta chain) was retrieved from a study of CD8+CD57+ T cells in acquired aplastic anemia. Genomic DNA provided the template from which TCR beta VDJ and CDR3 profiles were obtained. Each CDR3 protein is one row after TCRdb ran MiXCR on the reads. Among 100,000 to 150,000 distinct CDR3 sequences listed, about 40% were seen once. Before being chosen for sequencing, patients had shown CD8+CD57+ cell expansion by flow cytometry. Germline loops: CDR1 SGHDT, CDR2 YYEEEE. The CDR3 runs 15 residues. V shed 6 bases, J shed 2 bases, and the junction held 11 bases outside the gene matches. This clonotype was seen at least ten times.

This rearrangement joins TRBV5-6 to TRBJ2-7; 7 positions agree with TRBD2. Material: sorted CD4+, CD8+, or CD8+CD57+ T cells (not recorded which) from PBMCs. The origin of this receptor is a human donor with aplastic anemia. CDR3 sequence: CASTPWGGVTYEQYF. CDR3 sequence (DNA): TGTGCCAGCACCCCTTGGGGGGGTGTTACCTACGAGCAGTACTTC.